The entry below gives a single T cell receptor (beta chain) sequence along with its context. Its target is unknown. This specimen belongs to a study of cytomegalovirus exposure and HLA in healthy donors. Study results and limitations: Analysis performed later showed TCR beta chains linked to HLA being more clonally expanded than equally common others. In an earlier analysis, in some 500 donors, most V segments appeared productive either ~87% or ~30% of the time. Presence/absence analyses took donor sequencing depth as roughly uniform.

PCR was performed using 60 Vbeta and 13 Jbeta primers. Clones were read by immunoSEQ multiplex PCR, and TCRdb kept only the in-frame ones, dropping some. The repertoire holds approximately 170,000 clones, with 81% as singletons. CDR1 is MNHNS, CDR2 SASEGT, per germline. The CDR3 consists of 15 residues. After removal of 6 bases from V and 5 bases from J, the junction contained 11 bases not matched to a gene. As for the donors, each was a healthy bone marrow donor. The chain has TRBV6-1 and TRBJ1-2; 8 positions agree with TRBD1. The sequenced sample was PBMCs. The sequence came from a man aged 50-59 years in good health and CMV-seropositive. CDR3 coding DNA: TGTGCCAGCAGACCGGAGGGGACAGGAGGGTATGGCTACACCTTC. Residues: CASRPEGTGGYGYTF.